This TCR beta chain emerged from a study of shared clonotypes between healthy human individuals. Study results and limitations: The diversity represented, both genetic and in exposure history, was limited by few donors.

Donors were healthy HIV-negative adults without recent acute infections or vaccinations. Worth noting for this clone: The target antigen is unknown.

Genomic DNA from each subset was divided evenly over several immunoSEQ plates. Libraries were prepared by immunoSEQ multiplex PCR; TCRdb keeps only in-frame clonotypes and omits some of them. Here the sample spans around 1.4 million clones, around 98.5% being singletons. The sequence was collected from a man younger than 45 in good health. What was sequenced was naive CD4+ T cells sorted from blood. Sample subset: CD45RA+ positively selected.

CDR3 sequence reads: CASSLWRTLYNEQFF. Written as DNA, the CDR3 is TGCGCCAGCAGCTTGTGGCGAACCCTCTACAATGAGCAGTTCTTC. This chain links TRBV5-1 with TRBJ2-1; D is ambiguous. The V gene lost 1 base and the J gene lost 3 bases, with 11 bases spanning the gap. This CDR3 has 15 amino acids. Germline values: CDR1 SGHRS, CDR2 YFSETQ.